This entry lists 7 T cell receptor beta chains sequenced from one sample in a study of healthy donors' naive CD4 and CD8 T cells. Each TCR library used 500 ng of total RNA and a linear amplification protocol. TCRdb used MiXCR to reprocess the reads, holding one entry per CDR3 protein. The sample shows 150,000 to 200,000 distinct CDR3 sequences, 65% to 75% of them seen only once. The sequenced material came from naive CD4+ and CD8+ T cells sorted from blood, pooled from several donors. The receptors stem from a pool of human donors in good health; the sample pools cells from several healthy donors.

This clonotype was detected once. The chain couples TRBV13 to TRBJ2-7; 7 positions match TRBD1. Germline CDR1 PRHDT, CDR2 FYEKMQ (reference sequence). V lost 5 bases, J lost 2 bases, and 6 bases stayed unmatched. This CDR3 has 14 amino acids. The CDR3 nucleotides read TGTGCCAGCAGCCATTCACAGGGGACCTACGAGCAGTACTTC. Its translation is CASSHSQGTYEQYF.

This chain uses TRBV12-3 or TRBV12-4 with TRBJ1-5; TRBD1 agrees at 12 bases. V was clipped by 5 bases and J by 6 bases; unmatched bases: 8. This CDR3 is 16 amino acids long. The CDR3, as DNA: TGTGCCAGCAGTACACCGGGACAGGGGGCGGGTCAGCCCCAGCATTTT. Its protein is CASSTPGQGAGQPQHF.

The V gene is TRBV5-5, the J gene TRBJ2-2; D gene uncertain. V was cut by 4 bases and J by 6 bases, with 10 bases left in between. Germline V CDR1 and CDR2: SGHKS, YYEKEE (reference sequence). The CDR3 sequence is 13 residues long. CDR3 sequence reads: CASSQLESGELFF. The CDR3 DNA reads TGTGCCAGCAGCCAGCTCGAATCCGGGGAGCTGTTTTTT.

The chain recombines TRBV27 with TRBJ2-5, with 13 nucleotides matching TRBD2. CDR3 length equals 15 residues. CDR1 and CDR2 (germline): MNHEY, SMNVEV (reference sequence). The ends lost 7 bases at V and 4 bases at J; junction bases unmatched: 6. The CDR3 DNA reads as TGTGCCAGCAACACACTAGCGGGAGGGGCAGAGACCCAGTACTTC. It yields the protein CASNTLAGGAETQYF.

This clonotype was counted only a few times. The CDR3 DNA reads as TGTGCCAGCAGCCCGCGCTACGAGCAGTACTTC. Translating it yields CASSPRYEQYF. V is TRBV6-1 and J is TRBJ2-7; D is uncertain. The CDR3 is 11 amino acids. V gave up 6 bases and J gave up 3 bases, with 6 bases separating them. Looked up from germline, CDR1 is MNHNS and CDR2 is SASEGT.

The V and J genes are TRBV5-6 and TRBJ1-5; no definite D call. V lost 1 base and J lost 1, with 12 bases in between. This CDR3 has 16 residues. Germline CDR1 reads SGHDT; CDR2 reads YYEEEE. Here the CDR3 DNA reads TGTGCCAGCAGCTTGAGGGTTGGGCGGAGCAATCAGCCCCAGCATTTT. Encoded protein: CASSLRVGRSNQPQHF.

Only one count was recorded for this clonotype. A much more abundant neighbour one base away suggests this may be a read error. The rearrangement uses TRBV5-4 and TRBJ1-1; D is possibly TRBD1 (6 bases). V lost 0 bases and J lost 3, with 9 bases in between. The length of the CDR3 is 14 residues. Germline CDR1 SGHNT, CDR2 YYREEE (reference sequence). CDR3: CASSLDGGHTEAFF. In DNA, the CDR3 is TGTGCCAGCAGCTTGGACGGGGGGCACACTGAAGCTTTCTTT.